A single sample gave rise to the 29 T cell receptor beta chains below, sequenced in a study of T cell repertoires in cytomegalovirus infection. From the reads, TCRdb called clonotypes with MiXCR, one entry per CDR3 protein. The table includes tens of thousands of distinct CDR3 sequences, 4% detected once. The material sequenced was PBMCs. These receptors all stem from a human donor in good health (CMV status not recorded). Some clones in this sample may be carry-over from other donors' samples.

There are many counts of this clonotype. V is TRBV29-1 and J is TRBJ2-5; TRBD2 aligns across 9 bases. Per germline, CDR1 SQVTM and CDR2 ANQGSEA. This CDR3 spans 14 amino acids. The V gene end was trimmed by 5 bases and the J gene end by 5 bases; junction bases not matched to a gene: 9. The CDR3 DNA reads as TGCAGCGTTCGTAGCGGGAGTTTTTCGGAGACCCAGTACTTC. Encoded protein: CSVRSGSFSETQYF.

In its sample, this clonotype was seen many times. This chain joins TRBV7-2 and TRBJ1-4, with D hard to call. Trimming cost V 3 bases and J 8 bases, with 10 bases left between them. From germline, CDR1 is SGHTA and CDR2 FQGNSA. This CDR3 is 13 amino acids long. The CDR3 DNA follows: TGTGCCAGCAGCTTGAACACGGGAGAAAAACTGTTTTTT. This sequence encodes CASSLNTGEKLFF. Based on the CDR3 plus reference TRBV7-2 and TRBJ1-4, the full variable domain is GAGVSQSPSNKVTEKGKDVELRCDPISGHTALYWYRQSLGQGLEFLIYFQGNSAPDKSGLPSDRFSAERTGGSVSTLTIQRTQQEDSAVYLCASSLNTGEKLFFGSGTQLSVL.

The table lists this clonotype with many counts. This chain links TRBV7-9 with TRBJ2-3; 7 nucleotides agree with TRBD1. The germline gives CDR1 SEHNR, CDR2 FQNEAQ (reference sequence). The CDR3 loop spans 11 amino acids. CDR3 bases: TGTTCAGGGGGAAGCACAGATACGCAGTATTTT. As protein: CSGGSTDTQYF.

This clonotype has ten or more counts. The V gene is TRBV7-2, the J gene TRBJ2-3; 11 bases match TRBD2. The CDR3 consists of 14 residues. After removal of 4 bases from V and 6 bases from J, the junction contained 3 bases not matched to a gene. Per germline, CDR1 SGHTA and CDR2 FQGNSA. The CDR3 DNA reads TGTGCCAGCAGCTCTAGCGGGAGGAGGGATACGCAGTATTTT. As protein: CASSSSGRRDTQYF.

At least ten counts were recorded for this clonotype. The chain employs TRBV7-4 and TRBJ2-3; no reliable D call. Trimming took off 3 bases at V and 6 bases at J, with 4 bases between the two ends. CDR3 length equals 11 residues. Germline assignment: CDR1 SGHVT and CDR2 SQSDAQ. As DNA, the CDR3 is TGTGCCAGCAGCTTTCAGGATACGCAGTATTTT. Amino acids: CASSFQDTQYF. Combining the CDR3 with reference TRBV7-4 and TRBJ2-3 gives the whole variable domain GAGVSQSPRYKVAKRGRDVALRCDSISGHVTLYWYRQTLGQGSEVLTYSQSDAQRDKSGRPSGRFSAERPERSVSTLKIQRTEQGDSAVYLCASSFQDTQYFGPGTRLTVL.

This clonotype was recorded a few times. The J gene is TRBJ2-2, the V gene TRBV7-2; a possible D gene is TRBD2 (6 bases). CDR1 and CDR2 from the germline V gene are SGHTA and FQGNSA. V lost 5 bases and J lost 5, with 12 bases in between. CDR3 length: 14 amino acids. CDR3 loop: CASSPSSVTGELFF. For the CDR3, the DNA is TGTGCCAGCAGCCCATCTAGCGTTACCGGGGAGCTGTTTTTT.

This clonotype was seen at least ten times. V is TRBV7-2 and J is TRBJ2-1; the match to TRBD2 covers 7 bases. The CDR3 sequence is 14 residues long. V dropped 5 bases and J dropped 4; count of bases not matched to a gene: 5. Per germline, CDR1 SGHTA and CDR2 FQGNSA. CDR3 protein: CASSPTSAYNEQFF. In DNA form, the CDR3 reads TGTGCCAGCAGCCCTACTAGCGCATACAATGAGCAGTTCTTC.

This clonotype came up many times. V gene TRBV7-6 combines with J gene TRBJ1-1; D unclear. This CDR3 is built from 14 residues. The germline V gene encodes CDR1 SGHVS and CDR2 FNYEAQ. V lost 2 bases to trimming and J lost 6 bases, with 13 bases between them. CDR3: CASSLYPTGSEAFF. The DNA for the CDR3 is TGTGCCAGCAGCTTATACCCAACCGGGTCTGAAGCTTTCTTT.

The table lists this clonotype with many counts. The rearrangement links TRBV5-8 to TRBJ1-1; possibly TRBD1 for D (5 bases). CDR1 is SGHTS, CDR2 YDEGEE, per germline. The V gene lost 5 bases and the J gene lost 5 bases, with 13 bases spanning the gap. The CDR3 has 13 residues. DNA for the CDR3: TGTGCCAGCAGGGGGCCCGGTCGGACTGAAGCTTTCTTT. The encoded protein is CASRGPGRTEAFF.

This clonotype came up many times. This sequence joins TRBV7-6 and TRBJ2-5; D is ambiguous. V lost 0 bases and J lost 7, with 12 bases in between. Looked up from germline, CDR1 is SGHVS and CDR2 is FNYEAQ. The CDR3 spans 14 residues. The CDR3 region is CASSLALSSGTQYF. CDR3 nucleotides: TGTGCCAGCAGCTTAGCTCTCTCGTCAGGGACCCAGTACTTC. The whole variable domain, filled in from reference TRBV7-6 and TRBJ2-5, reads GAGVSQSPRYKVTKRGQDVALRCDPISGHVSLYWYRQALGQGPEFLTYFNYEAQQDKSGLPNDRFSAERPEGSISTLTIQRTEQRDSAMYRCASSLALSSGTQYFGPGTRLLVL.

This clonotype was seen at least ten times. The rearrangement links TRBV7-2 to TRBJ2-3; the D gene is possibly TRBD1 (6 bases). Germline V gene data show CDR1 as SGHTA and CDR2 as FQGNSA. V shed 1 base and J shed 3 bases, with 11 bases lying between them. The CDR3 runs 15 residues. The CDR3 DNA reads TGTGCCAGCAGCTTAGGTATACAGGGAACAGATACGCAGTATTTT. It codes for CASSLGIQGTDTQYF.

This clonotype was found many times. The chain combines TRBV10-3 with TRBJ2-5; D is unclear. The V end was cut by 2 bases, the J end by 7 bases, with 17 bases between. This CDR3 is 15 amino acids long. The germline V gene has CDR1 ENHRY and CDR2 SYGVKD. CDR3 sequence reads: CAISELILPEATQYF. The CDR3 DNA reads as TGTGCCATCAGTGAGCTGATTCTACCCGAGGCGACCCAGTACTTC.

This clonotype was picked up many times. V gene TRBV7-3 combines with J gene TRBJ2-2, with 8 bases aligning to TRBD2. Germline loops: CDR1 SGHTA, CDR2 FQGTGA. The CDR3 sequence is 14 residues long. Germline trimming cut 5 bases from V and 4 bases from J; bases unmatched to any gene: 3. The CDR3 sequence is CASSQRGGTGELFF. Written as DNA, the CDR3 is TGTGCCAGCAGCCAACGGGGGGGCACCGGGGAGCTGTTTTTT.

In this sample, this clonotype turned up many times. The chain combines TRBV7-9 with TRBJ1-1, with 8 bases lining up with TRBD1. Unmatched junction bases numbered 2, after V lost 4 bases and J lost 7 bases. The CDR3 is 12 residues long. Germline CDR1 reads SEHNR; CDR2 reads FQNEAQ (reference sequence). This CDR3 is CASSSGGVEAFF. CDR3 bases: TGTGCCAGCAGCTCAGGGGGCGTTGAAGCTTTCTTT. Using reference TRBV7-9 and TRBJ1-1 for the parts outside the CDR3, the full variable domain is DTGVSQNPRHKITKRGQNVTFRCDPISEHNRLYWYRQTLGQGPEFLTYFQNEAQLEKSRLLSDRFSAERPKGSFSTLEIQRTEQGDSAMYLCASSSGGVEAFFGQGTRLTVV.

This clonotype was observed at least ten times. This chain connects TRBV7-2 to TRBJ2-2, with D possibly matching TRBD1 (6 bases). The CDR3 totals 17 residues. The V and J ends lost 5 bases and 4 bases respectively, with 20 bases between them. CDR1 is SGHTA, CDR2 FQGNSA, per germline. The CDR3 sequence is CASSTNPGTSRTGELFF. The CDR3 coding sequence is TGTGCCAGCAGCACCAACCCCGGGACAAGTCGCACCGGGGAGCTGTTTTTT.

This clonotype showed up many times. The chain combines TRBV28 with TRBJ2-1; 11 nucleotides match TRBD2. CDR1 and CDR2 from the germline V gene are MDHEN and SYDVKM. The CDR3 runs 14 residues. Trimming took 8 bases from V and 4 from J; bases not matched to a gene: 4. CDR3 in amino acids: CASRLAGKYNEQFF. The CDR3 region has the DNA TGTGCCAGCCGACTAGCGGGAAAGTACAATGAGCAGTTCTTC.

This clonotype has ten or more counts. The CDR3 here is CASSFTSDTQYF. The CDR3 DNA sequence: TGTGCCAGCAGTTTTACGTCGGATACGCAGTATTTT. V and J are TRBV28 and TRBJ2-3, with D unresolved. The ends were cut back, 3 bases at V and 6 bases at J, with 7 bases in the middle. Looked up from germline, CDR1 is MDHEN and CDR2 is SYDVKM. This CDR3 has 12 residues. Combining the CDR3 with reference TRBV28 and TRBJ2-3 gives the whole variable domain DVKVTQSSRYLVKRTGEKVFLECVQDMDHENMFWYRQDPGLGLRLIYFSYDVKMKEKGDIPEGYSVSREKKERFSLILESASTNQTSMYLCASSFTSDTQYFGPGTRLTVL.

The table lists this clonotype with many counts. The rearrangement links TRBV7-6 to TRBJ1-4, with D unclear. This CDR3 has 15 residues. V was clipped by 5 bases and J by 3 bases, with 13 bases between them. Germline V lookup: CDR1 SGHVS, CDR2 FNYEAQ. Written as DNA, the CDR3 is TGTGCCAGCAGCGCATCCCTCGAAGCTAATGAAAAACTGTTTTTT. Translating it yields CASSASLEANEKLFF.

This clonotype was seen ten or more times. The chain recombines TRBV7-8 with TRBJ1-4; the match to TRBD1 covers 7 bases. Germline CDR1 reads SGHVS; CDR2 reads FQNEAQ. The CDR3 spans 15 residues. Trimming removed 1 base from V and 9 bases from J; junction bases left unmatched: 8. In DNA, the CDR3 is TGTGCCAGCAGCTTAGAGGGACAGACCCGTCAAAAACTGTTTTTT. Protein sequence: CASSLEGQTRQKLFF.

This clonotype was counted at least ten times. The CDR3 bases are TGTGCCAGCAGTAGGACTAGCGGGGCCCAATACGAGCAGTACTTC. Translated, it gives CASSRTSGAQYEQYF. The genes are TRBV7-2 and TRBJ2-7, with 12 bases that match TRBD2. Unmatched junction bases numbered 7, after V lost 6 bases and J lost 4 bases. Germline V gene lookup returns CDR1 SGHTA and CDR2 FQGNSA. This CDR3 spans 15 amino acids.

This clonotype was found many times. This chain connects TRBV7-2 to TRBJ1-2, with TRBD1 matching over 9 bases. Trimming cost V 1 base and J 4 bases; bases outside gene matches: 10. Looked up from germline, CDR1 is SGHTA and CDR2 is FQGNSA. CDR3 length: 17 residues. The CDR3 is CASSLGAPGQGGYGYTF. The CDR3 DNA follows: TGTGCCAGCAGCTTAGGGGCCCCGGGACAGGGCGGCTATGGCTACACCTTC. The whole variable domain, filled in from reference TRBV7-2 and TRBJ1-2, reads GAGVSQSPSNKVTEKGKDVELRCDPISGHTALYWYRQSLGQGLEFLIYFQGNSAPDKSGLPSDRFSAERTGGSVSTLTIQRTQQEDSAVYLCASSLGAPGQGGYGYTFGSGTRLTVV.

In this sample, this clonotype turned up many times. The rearrangement joins TRBV7-2 to TRBJ2-1; 8 bases match TRBD2. CDR3 size: 15 residues. Trimming took 1 base from V and 8 from J; bases not matched to a gene: 7. The germline V gene has CDR1 SGHTA and CDR2 FQGNSA. As DNA, the CDR3 is TGTGCCAGCAGCTTAGTTTTTAGCGGGGCCTATGAGCAGTTCTTC. Translation: CASSLVFSGAYEQFF.

This clonotype was observed at least ten times. V usage is TRBV29-1 and J usage is TRBJ2-3; D is uncertain. Germline-derived CDR1 and CDR2 are SQVTM and ANQGSEA. Between the trimmed V and J ends, which lost 6 bases and 0 bases, there was a span of 25 bases. This CDR3 region has 18 residues. CDR3 region: CSVEIERPISESTDTQYF. The CDR3 coding sequence is TGCAGCGTGGAGATCGAGAGGCCGATAAGCGAGAGCACAGATACGCAGTATTTT.

This clonotype has ten or more counts. This chain connects TRBV3-1 to TRBJ2-5; D is possibly TRBD1 or TRBD2 (5 bases each). This CDR3 has 15 residues. Germline V CDR1 and CDR2: LGHDT, YNNKEL (reference sequence). The V end lost 0 bases, the J end lost 3 bases, and 11 bases lay between the germline ends. The CDR3 reads CASSQDQRGEETQYF. The DNA of the CDR3 is TGTGCCAGCAGCCAAGATCAGAGGGGCGAAGAGACCCAGTACTTC.

This clonotype was seen at least ten times. The chain recombines TRBV7-2 with TRBJ2-1; weak D call: TRBD1 (5 bases). Germline CDR1 and CDR2: SGHTA and FQGNSA. The ends were cut back, 5 bases at V and 10 bases at J, with 21 bases in the middle. CDR3 length: 15 amino acids. The CDR3 protein is CASSTSGAIWTEQFF. Here the CDR3 DNA reads TGTGCCAGCAGCACCAGTGGGGCTATTTGGACGGAGCAGTTCTTC.

This clonotype was found many times. The chain recombines TRBV7-2 with TRBJ2-4, with 9 bases that match TRBD2. The CDR3 covers 15 residues. Germline V gene sequence: CDR1 SGHTA, CDR2 FQGNSA. V lost 4 bases and J lost 5; bases outside the gene matches: 6. CDR3 region: CASSSPGLAQNIQYF. CDR3 DNA sequence: TGTGCCAGCAGCTCACCTGGACTAGCGCAAAACATTCAGTACTTC.

This clonotype was counted at least ten times. The V gene is TRBV7-2, the J gene TRBJ2-7; no firm D call. The CDR3 covers 14 residues. The germline gives CDR1 SGHTA, CDR2 FQGNSA. V was clipped by 2 bases and J by 0 bases, with 8 bases between them. Written as DNA, the CDR3 is TGTGCCAGCAGCTTAAAAGCGCACTCCTACGAGCAGTACTTC. Encoded protein: CASSLKAHSYEQYF.

This clonotype showed up many times. The chain links TRBV5-1 to TRBJ2-3; 9 bases match TRBD2. Germline CDR1 reads SGHRS; CDR2 reads YFSETQ. The V and J ends lost 2 bases and 4 bases, in that order; junction bases with no gene match: 5. CDR3 length: 15 amino acids. CDR3 residues: CASSFSGSWSDTQYF. The CDR3 DNA reads as TGCGCCAGCAGCTTTAGCGGGAGTTGGTCAGATACGCAGTATTTT.

In its sample, this clonotype was seen many times. The J gene is TRBJ2-3, the V gene TRBV12-3 or TRBV12-4, with D uncertain. Trimming left V 4 bases short and J 0 bases short, with 17 bases between. This CDR3 is 17 amino acids long. The CDR3 reads CASSYYSLGPSTDTQYF. The CDR3 nucleotides are TGTGCCAGCAGTTACTACTCCCTAGGTCCTAGCACAGATACGCAGTATTTT.